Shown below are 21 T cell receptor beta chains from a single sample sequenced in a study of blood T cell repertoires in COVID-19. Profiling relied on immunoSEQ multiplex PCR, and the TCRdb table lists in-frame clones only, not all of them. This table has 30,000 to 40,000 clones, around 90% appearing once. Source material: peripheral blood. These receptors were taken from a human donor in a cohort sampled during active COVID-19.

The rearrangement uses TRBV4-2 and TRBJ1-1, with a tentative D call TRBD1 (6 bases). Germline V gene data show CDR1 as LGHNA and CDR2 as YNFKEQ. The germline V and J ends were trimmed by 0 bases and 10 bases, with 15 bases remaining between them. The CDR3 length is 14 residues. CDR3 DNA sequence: TGTGCCAGCAGCCAAGAGGTGACAGGATGGTTAGCTTTCTTT. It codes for CASSQEVTGWLAFF.

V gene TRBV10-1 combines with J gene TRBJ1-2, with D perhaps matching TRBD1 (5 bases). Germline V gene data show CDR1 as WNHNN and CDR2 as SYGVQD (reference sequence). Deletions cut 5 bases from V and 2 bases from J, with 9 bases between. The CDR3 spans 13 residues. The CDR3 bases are TGCGCCAGCAGTACCGACAGAAACTATGGCTACACCTTC. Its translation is CASSTDRNYGYTF.

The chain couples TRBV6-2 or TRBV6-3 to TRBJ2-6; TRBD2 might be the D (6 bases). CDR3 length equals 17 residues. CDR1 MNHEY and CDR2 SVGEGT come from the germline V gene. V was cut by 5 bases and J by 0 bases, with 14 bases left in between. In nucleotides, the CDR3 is TGTGCCAGCAGTCTGGGGACTTTCAGCTCTGGGGCCAACGTCCTGACTTTC. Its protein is CASSLGTFSSGANVLTF.

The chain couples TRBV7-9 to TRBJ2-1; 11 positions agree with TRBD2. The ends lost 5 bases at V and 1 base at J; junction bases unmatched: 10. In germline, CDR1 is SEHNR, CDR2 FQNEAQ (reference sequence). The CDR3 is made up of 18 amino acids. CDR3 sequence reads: CASSGRTTSGGSYNEQFF. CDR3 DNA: TGTGCCAGCAGCGGACGGACAACTAGCGGGGGATCCTACAATGAGCAGTTCTTC.

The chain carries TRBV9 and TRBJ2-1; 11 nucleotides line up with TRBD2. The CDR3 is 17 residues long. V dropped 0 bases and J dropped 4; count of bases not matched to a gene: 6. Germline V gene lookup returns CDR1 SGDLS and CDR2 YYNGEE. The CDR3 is CASSVVGTSGPYNEQFF. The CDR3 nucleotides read TGTGCCAGCAGCGTAGTAGGGACTAGCGGTCCATACAATGAGCAGTTCTTC.

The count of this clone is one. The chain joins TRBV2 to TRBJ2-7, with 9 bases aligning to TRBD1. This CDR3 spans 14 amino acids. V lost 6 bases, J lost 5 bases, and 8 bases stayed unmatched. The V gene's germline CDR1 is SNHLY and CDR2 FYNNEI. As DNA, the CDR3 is TGTGCCAGCAGAGTTACAGGGGGCAGCGACGAGCAGTACTTC. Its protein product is CASRVTGGSDEQYF.

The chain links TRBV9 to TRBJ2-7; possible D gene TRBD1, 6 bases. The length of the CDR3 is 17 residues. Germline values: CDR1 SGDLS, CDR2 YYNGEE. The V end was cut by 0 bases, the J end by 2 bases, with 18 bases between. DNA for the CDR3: TGTGCCAGCAGCGTAGACCAGCCGGGACACCCCCCCTACGAGCAGTACTTC. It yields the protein CASSVDQPGHPPYEQYF. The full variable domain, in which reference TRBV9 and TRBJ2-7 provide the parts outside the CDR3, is DSGVTQTPKHLITATGQRVTLRCSPRSGDLSVYWYQQSLDQGLQFLIQYYNGEERAKGNILERFSAQQFPDLHSELNLSSLELGDSALYFCASSVDQPGHPPYEQYFGPGTRLTVT.

The DNA for the CDR3 is TGCGCCAGCAGCTTAGGGGACAGGGGGAACACAGATACGCAGTATTTT. Translated: CASSLGDRGNTDTQYF. This chain links TRBV5-1 with TRBJ2-3, with TRBD1 identical over 11 bases. The CDR3 extends over 16 amino acids. CDR1 is SGHRS, CDR2 YFSETQ, per germline. V shed 2 bases and J 2 bases; nucleotides not matched to a gene: 4.

CDR3 sequence: CASRSGTPGNEQFF. The CDR3 DNA reads as TGTGCCAGCAGATCCGGGACTCCGGGCAATGAGCAGTTCTTC. The rearrangement links TRBV28 to TRBJ2-1; D perhaps matches TRBD2 (6 bases). The CDR3 covers 14 residues. Germline CDR1 is MDHEN and CDR2 is SYDVKM. The germline V and J ends were trimmed by 6 bases and 6 bases, with 15 bases remaining between them.

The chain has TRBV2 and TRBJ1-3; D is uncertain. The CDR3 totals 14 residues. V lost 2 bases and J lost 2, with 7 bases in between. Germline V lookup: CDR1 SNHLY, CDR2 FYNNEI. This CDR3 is CASSESRAGNTIYF. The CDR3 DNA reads TGTGCCAGCAGTGAAAGTAGAGCTGGAAACACCATATATTTT.

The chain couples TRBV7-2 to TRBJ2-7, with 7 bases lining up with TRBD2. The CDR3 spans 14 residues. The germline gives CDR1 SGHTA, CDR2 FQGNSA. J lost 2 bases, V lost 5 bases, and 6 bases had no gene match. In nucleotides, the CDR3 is TGTGCCAGCAGCATTGGGACTATCCCCTACGAGCAGTACTTC. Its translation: CASSIGTIPYEQYF.

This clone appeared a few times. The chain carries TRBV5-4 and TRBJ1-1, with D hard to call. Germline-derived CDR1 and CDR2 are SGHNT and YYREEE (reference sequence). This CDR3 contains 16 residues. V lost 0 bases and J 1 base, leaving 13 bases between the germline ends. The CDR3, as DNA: TGTGCCAGCAGCTTGGGCGGAGGAGGGAAGAACACTGAAGCTTTCTTT. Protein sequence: CASSLGGGGKNTEAFF.

CDR3 sequence reads: CASSWAGETQYF. CDR3 DNA: TGTGCCAGCAGTTGGGCGGGGGAGACCCAGTACTTC. This chain links TRBV12-3 or TRBV12-4 with TRBJ2-5; TRBD2 might be the D (6 bases). Between the trimmed V and J ends, which lost 4 bases and 5 bases, there was a span of 8 bases. This CDR3 has 12 amino acids.

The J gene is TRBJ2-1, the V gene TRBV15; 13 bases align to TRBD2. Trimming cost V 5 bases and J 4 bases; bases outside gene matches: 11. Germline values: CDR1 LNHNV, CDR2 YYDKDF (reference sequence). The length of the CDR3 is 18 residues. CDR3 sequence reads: CATSPGLAGVRLYNEQFF. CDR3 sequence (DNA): TGTGCCACCAGCCCAGGACTAGCGGGAGTGAGACTTTACAATGAGCAGTTCTTC.

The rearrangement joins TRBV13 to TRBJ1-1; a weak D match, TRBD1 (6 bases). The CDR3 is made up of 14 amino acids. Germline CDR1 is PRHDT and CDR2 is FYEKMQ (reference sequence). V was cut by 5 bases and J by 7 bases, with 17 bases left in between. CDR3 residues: CASSHGQPLIEAFF. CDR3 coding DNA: TGTGCCAGCAGCCACGGACAGCCGTTAATTGAAGCTTTCTTT.

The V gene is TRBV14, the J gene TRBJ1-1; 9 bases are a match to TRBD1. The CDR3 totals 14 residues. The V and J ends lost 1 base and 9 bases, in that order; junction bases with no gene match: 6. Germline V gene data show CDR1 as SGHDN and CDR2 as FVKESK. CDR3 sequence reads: CASSQVGQGLQAFF. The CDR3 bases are TGTGCCAGCAGCCAAGTCGGACAGGGGTTGCAAGCTTTCTTT.

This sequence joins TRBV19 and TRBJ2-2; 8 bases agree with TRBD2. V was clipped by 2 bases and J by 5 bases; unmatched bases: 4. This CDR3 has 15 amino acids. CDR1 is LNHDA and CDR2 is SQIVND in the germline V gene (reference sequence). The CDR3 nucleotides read TGTGCCAGTAGTATACTAGCGGGTTATACCGGGGAGCTGTTTTTT. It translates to CASSILAGYTGELFF.

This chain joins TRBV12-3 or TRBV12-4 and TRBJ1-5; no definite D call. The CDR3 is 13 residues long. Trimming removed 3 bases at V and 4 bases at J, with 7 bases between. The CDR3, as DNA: TGTGCCAGCAGTTTGGCCTCGAATCAGCCCCAGCATTTT. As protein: CASSLASNQPQHF.

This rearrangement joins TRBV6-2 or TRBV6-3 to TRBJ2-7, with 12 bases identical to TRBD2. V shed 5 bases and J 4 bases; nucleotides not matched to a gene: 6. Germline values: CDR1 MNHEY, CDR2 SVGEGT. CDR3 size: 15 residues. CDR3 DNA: TGTGCCAGCAGTCAACTAGCGGGGGGCCAATACGAGCAGTACTTC. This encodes CASSQLAGGQYEQYF.

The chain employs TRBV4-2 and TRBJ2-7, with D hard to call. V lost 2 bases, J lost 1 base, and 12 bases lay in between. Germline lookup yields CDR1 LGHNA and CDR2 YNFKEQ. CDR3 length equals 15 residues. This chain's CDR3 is CASSQQYLQSYEQYF. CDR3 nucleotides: TGTGCCAGCAGCCAACAATATTTACAGTCCTACGAGCAGTACTTC.

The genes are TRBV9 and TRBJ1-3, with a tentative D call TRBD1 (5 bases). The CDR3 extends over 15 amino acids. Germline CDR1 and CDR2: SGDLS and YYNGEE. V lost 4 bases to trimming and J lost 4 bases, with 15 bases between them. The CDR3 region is CASSFAGLGGNTIYF. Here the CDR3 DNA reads TGTGCCAGCAGCTTCGCAGGGCTTGGAGGAAACACCATATATTTT.